This TCR beta chain was recorded in a study of cytomegalovirus exposure and HLA in healthy donors (dated 2017 in TCRdb). Turning to the overall study: In an earlier analysis of 587 of the donors, 250 to 300 Gb of sequence data and 120 million or so unique TCR beta sequences from roughly 190 million T cells were reported. In an earlier analysis of 500 to 650 of the donors, high-throughput TCR beta sequencing was used to judge whether each TCR beta V gene segment behaved as functional or pseudogenic. The study aimed to test whether signatures of past pathogen exposure could be identified by cataloging public T cell receptors. In the later analysis, no new phenotypic data were used to find candidate immune exposures; instead, reliance was placed on TCR beta sequences and their occurrence across donors. A later analysis re-examined previously published TCR beta repertoires from more than 550 donors and added high-resolution HLA genotyping to investigate patterns of TCR occurrence. To predict cytomegalovirus infection status, the study combined high-throughput TCR immunosequencing, statistical association of individual TCRs with disease status, and machine learning. Along with the roughly 700-subject first cohort, a separate validation cohort of more than 90 different subjects was used. HLA typing covered class I and class II loci at four-digit resolution. Approximately 300 gigabases of sequencing data and 70 million to 100 million unique TCR sequences made up an early release that covered approximately 650 HLA-typed donors. Using immunosequencing, the study profiled T cell repertoires from about 610 subjects and related those repertoires to cytomegalovirus serostatus. Across some 400 genotyped donors of the cohort, an average of roughly 200,000 unique TCR beta nucleotide sequences per donor were sequenced, and 15% to 20% of those sequences were non-productive. All discovery cohort repertoires had been generated on a single sequencing platform. In a later genetic analysis, genome-wide SNP genotypes for about 55% of the 666 donors were used, and that subset was treated as a discovery cohort. Roughly 5 DR-DQ haplotypes were handled as single units for association and clustering, since linkage in the cohort was strong. The number of donors typed differed by locus, with 629-630 for A, B, C, DRB1 and DQB1, 522 for DQA1, some 570 for DPA1, and around 430 for DPB1. The genetic ancestry cluster associated with self-reported Caucasian donors included approximately 85% of the roughly 400 genotyped donors. Donor age, sex, ethnicity and CMV serostatus were compiled together with the repertoire data. Overall study outcomes, separate from this receptor: When HLA alleles, especially DR and DQ, strongly co-occurred, attributing TCR associations to individual alleles was difficult. An earlier analysis of some 590 of the donors showed that most TCR beta V segments appeared in productive rearrangements either about 90% or about 30% of the time, which broadly matched IMGT annotations. Because counts were too low, more than 15 rarely observed V segments, including chromosome 9 orphons, were excluded from the earlier analysis of some 540 of the donors. Only TCR beta chains were sequenced in this cohort, and the absence of alpha or paired-chain data limited detectable features. The only immune exposure information available for the cohort was CMV serostatus. Most TCR sequences were observed very rarely across donors, whereas some public TCRs were present in many individuals. A group of highly shared sequence variants was considered likely to be a technical artifact of the sequencing pipeline. According to a later genetic analysis, donors in an Asian-associated ancestry cluster had fewer N-insertions in productive TCRs than the roughly 670-donor mean. A later analysis associated about 17,000 TCR beta sequences with specific HLA alleles at a false discovery rate of 0.05. V-gene and J-gene trimming of TCR beta chains was associated with a missense DCLRE1C variant in a later genetic analysis, and the association was replicated in an independent cohort. The study listed approximately 150 TCR beta chains as associated with cytomegalovirus. Roughly uniform sequencing depth across donors was assumed in presence/absence analyses, although this assumption may not hold. In a later analysis, the rate of TCR association differed among HLA loci, with DRB1 alleles having the most associated TCRs and HLA-C alleles having the fewest. According to a later analysis, parvovirus B19, influenza, CMV and Epstein-Barr virus appeared linked to several top co-occurrence clusters. Linkage disequilibrium might explain the correlated functional status among segregating V segments, but an unknown experimental factor could not be ruled out. A few of the identified cytomegalovirus-associated TCR beta chains were confirmed in vitro to be specific for cytomegalovirus antigens. In a later analysis, HLA-associated TCR beta chains were found to be more clonally expanded and to have lower generation probabilities than equally common non-associated chains. According to a later analysis, most CMV-associated TCR beta chains appeared to be HLA-restricted, and the HLA associations seemed to be driven largely by CMV exposure. A further reported finding was that TCR beta sequences accurately predicted the HLA-A and HLA-B alleles for most subjects in the first cohort. The classifier was reported to diagnose cytomegalovirus status with high specificity and sensitivity in both the original cohort and the validation cohort. The 87-base-pair reads could not distinguish some IMGT-functional V segments, including TRBV6-2 and TRBV6-3, so those segments were excluded. HLA typing was unavailable for some donors at each locus, so association tests used only the typed subset. It was suggested by the authors that the approach could potentially be generalized to other disease states and immunological phenotypes.

Preparation of the library involved the immunoSEQ multiplex PCR assay. For the multiplex PCR, a mixture combining 60 forward primers for TCR Vbeta segments and 13 reverse primers for TCR Jbeta segments was used. A multiplex PCR assay on genomic DNA amplified the CDR3 region of rearranged TCR beta genes. Amplified TCR beta libraries were sequenced as 87-base-pair reads on the Illumina HiSeq System. Per the authors' processing: A later analysis counted tens of millions of unique TCR beta chains across the 500 to 850 repertoires, and some 11 million of these chains were shared by at least two donors. A nearest-neighbor algorithm error-corrected the raw reads and collapsed the reads into unique sequences, merging closely related sequences to remove PCR and sequencing errors. Alignment of CDR3 sequences to IMGT reference sequences was used to assign V, D and J gene segments. For a sequence to be retained, at least a six-nucleotide match to both a V gene segment and a J gene segment was required. Rearrangements were called productive when the CDR3 lacked stop codons and stayed in frame with V and J; all others were non-productive. CDR3 was defined by IMGT convention, running from the second conserved V-encoded cysteine to the conserved J-encoded phenylalanine. In an earlier analysis of 587 of the donors, sequences lacking an unambiguous match to a single V gene segment were excluded. In an earlier analysis of several hundred of the donors, V segments were called functional above 56.7% productive rearrangements and were called segregating when the between-donor standard deviation exceeded 5%. A statistical classification framework was developed to diagnose cytomegalovirus status using the catalog of TCR beta chain sequences. In a later analysis, TCR nucleotide sequences were compared against IMGT/GENE-DB human TR gene sequences so that V and J genes could be assigned. Using the TCRdist pipeline, a later analysis assigned CDR3 sequences along with most-parsimonious VDJ recombination scenarios. In a later analysis, each TCR beta chain was defined by its CDR3 amino acid sequence together with its V-gene family, and reads without a unique V-gene family were excluded. As a way to deal with suspected cross-contamination and a sequencing artifact, a later analysis dropped 450 to 600 nucleotide sequences that were highly shared and had low generation probability. For each public chain, a later analysis derived a clonal expansion index from normalized ranks of inferred template counts within each repertoire. Generation probabilities in a later analysis came from a VDJ recombination model fitted to out-of-frame rearrangements, and those results were checked against IGoR. In a later analysis, TCR-TCR, TCR-HLA and TCR-CMV co-occurrence was scored with hypergeometric tests, and a repertoire-size bias correction was applied to TCR pairs. A later analysis estimated false discovery rates by permuting HLA or CMV assignments 20 times. A later analysis grouped co-occurring TCRs with DBSCAN, adding TCRdist sequence similarity when clustering within HLA-allele-positive subsets. Repertoires with fewer than 30,000 or more than 120,000 public chains were left out of co-occurrence clustering, as were about 5 repertoires with anomalous nucleotide sharing. TCRdb took over this immuneACCESS table, retaining in-frame rearrangements with V and J assigned. Such tables are incomplete; in checked studies, under half of the missing clones stem from an unresolved V gene, and the remainder is unexplained. V, J and clone size were drawn from that table, and D and trimming were deduced from the DNA. Within this sample are 200,000 to 250,000 clones, with 70% to 85% of them counted one time only. Jointly, the top ten make up about 1.7% of the sample.

Of note for this clone: Its target antigen remains unknown. The sample holds no much larger clone one base away, and base qualities are not on file.

The CDR3 contains 15 residues, cysteine and phenylalanine counted. Only CDR3 DNA is held: 45 bases, read in frame from base 1. V trim: 3 bases; J trim: 6 bases; unmatched bases: 10. The germline V gene yields ENHRY for CDR1 and SYGVKD for CDR2. In total, 666 healthy bone marrow donors made up the cohort. All cohort members were sampled while nominally healthy, although unrecorded immune exposures were likely present. The donor tested CMV seronegative, placing the donor among the 352 seronegative members of the cohort. A peripheral blood sample was provided by each donor, and peripheral blood mononuclear cells were used for TCR beta sequencing. The Qiagen DNeasy Blood Extraction Kit was used to extract genomic DNA from the blood cell samples.

What was sequenced was PBMCs. The sequence derives from a man aged 50-60 years in good health and CMV-seronegative. This receptor chain uses TRBV10-3 and TRBJ2-7; the central 8 bases match TRBD2. DNA sequence: TGTGCCATCAGTGACTCGGGAGGGGGGCTGGGCGAGCAGTACTTC. It is translated as CAISDSGGGLGEQYF.